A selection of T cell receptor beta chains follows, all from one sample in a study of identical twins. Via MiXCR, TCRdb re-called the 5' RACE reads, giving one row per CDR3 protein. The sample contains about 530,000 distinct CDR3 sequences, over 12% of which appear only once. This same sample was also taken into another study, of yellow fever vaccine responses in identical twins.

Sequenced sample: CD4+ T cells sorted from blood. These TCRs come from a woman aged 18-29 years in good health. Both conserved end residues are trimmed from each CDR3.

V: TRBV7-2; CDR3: ASSSSGRWGYGYT
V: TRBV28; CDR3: ASSFPGGGYTITGELF
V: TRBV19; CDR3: ASSIIPRETQY
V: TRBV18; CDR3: ASSPPSGMDSYNEQF
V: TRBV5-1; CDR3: ASSLVFRLNTEAF
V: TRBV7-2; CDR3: ASSLRRESTSGQY
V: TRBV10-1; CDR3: ASRQETDTQY
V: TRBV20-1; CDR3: SAREAGRNTGELF
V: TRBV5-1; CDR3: ASSNREGYEQY
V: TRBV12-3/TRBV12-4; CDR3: ASSWGPSSRRNQPQH